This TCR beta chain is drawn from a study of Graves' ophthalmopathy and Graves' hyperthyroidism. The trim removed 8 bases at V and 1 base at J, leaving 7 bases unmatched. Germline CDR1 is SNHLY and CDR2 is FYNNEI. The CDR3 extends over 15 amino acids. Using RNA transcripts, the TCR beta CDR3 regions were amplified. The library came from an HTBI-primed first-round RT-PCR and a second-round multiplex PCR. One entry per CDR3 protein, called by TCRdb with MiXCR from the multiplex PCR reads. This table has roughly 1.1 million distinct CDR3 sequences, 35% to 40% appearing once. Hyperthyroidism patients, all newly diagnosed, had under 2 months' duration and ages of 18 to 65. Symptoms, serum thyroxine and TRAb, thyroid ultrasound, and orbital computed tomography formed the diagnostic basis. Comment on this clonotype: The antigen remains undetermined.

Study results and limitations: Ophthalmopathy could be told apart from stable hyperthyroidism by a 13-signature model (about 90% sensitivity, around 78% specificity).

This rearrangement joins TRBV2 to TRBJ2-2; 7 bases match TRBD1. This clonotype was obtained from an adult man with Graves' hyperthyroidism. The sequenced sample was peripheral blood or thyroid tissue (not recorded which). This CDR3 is CASGRWTGNTGELFF. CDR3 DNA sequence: TGTGCCAGCGGGAGATGGACAGGGAACACCGGGGAGCTGTTTTTT.